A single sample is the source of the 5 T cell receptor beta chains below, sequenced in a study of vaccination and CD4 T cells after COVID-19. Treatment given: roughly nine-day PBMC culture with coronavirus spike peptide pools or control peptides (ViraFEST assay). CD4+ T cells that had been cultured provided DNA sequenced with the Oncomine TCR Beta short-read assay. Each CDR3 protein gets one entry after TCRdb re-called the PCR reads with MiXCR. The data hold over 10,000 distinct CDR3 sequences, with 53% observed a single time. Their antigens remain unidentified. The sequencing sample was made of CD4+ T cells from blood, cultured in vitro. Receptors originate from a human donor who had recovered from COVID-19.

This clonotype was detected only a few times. The CDR3 is CSVIWGNSNTGELFF. In DNA, the CDR3 is TGCAGCGTAATATGGGGGAATTCGAACACCGGGGAGCTGTTTTTT. This chain joins TRBV29-1 and TRBJ2-2; TRBD1 or TRBD2 may be the D gene (5 bases each). V lost 6 bases to trimming and J lost 0 bases, with 14 bases between them. This CDR3 comprises 15 residues. CDR1 and CDR2 (germline): SQVTM, ANQGSEA.

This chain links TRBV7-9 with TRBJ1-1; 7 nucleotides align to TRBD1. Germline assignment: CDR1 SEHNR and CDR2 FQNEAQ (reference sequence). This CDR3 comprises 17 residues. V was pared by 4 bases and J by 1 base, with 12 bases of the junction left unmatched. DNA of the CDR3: TGTGCCAGCAGCTCCCTGGACAGGCGACACCCGAACACTGAAGCTTTCTTT. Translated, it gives CASSSLDRRHPNTEAFF.

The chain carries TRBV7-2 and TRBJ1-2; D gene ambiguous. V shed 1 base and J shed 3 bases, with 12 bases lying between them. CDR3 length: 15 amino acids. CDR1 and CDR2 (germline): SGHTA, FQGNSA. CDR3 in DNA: TGTGCCAGCAGCTTAGACGGTAGTCCCTACTATGGCTACACCTTC. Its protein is CASSLDGSPYYGYTF.

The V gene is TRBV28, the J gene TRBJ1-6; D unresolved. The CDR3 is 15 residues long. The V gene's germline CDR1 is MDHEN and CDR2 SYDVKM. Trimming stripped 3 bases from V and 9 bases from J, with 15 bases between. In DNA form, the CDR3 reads TGTGCCAGCAGTTTGAGGGAGGGCTGGAGTTCACCCCTCCACTTT. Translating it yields CASSLREGWSSPLHF.

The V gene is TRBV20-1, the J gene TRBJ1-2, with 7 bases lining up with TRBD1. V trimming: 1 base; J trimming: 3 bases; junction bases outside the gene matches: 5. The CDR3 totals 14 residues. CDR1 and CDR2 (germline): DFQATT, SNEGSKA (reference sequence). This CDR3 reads CSARGLGTDYGYTF. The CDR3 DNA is TGCAGTGCTAGAGGCCTCGGGACAGACTATGGCTACACCTTC.